These 8 T cell receptor beta chains originate from one sample sequenced in a study of T cells in Graves' hyperthyroidism and ophthalmopathy. Amplification of TCR beta CDR3 regions used RNA as the template. First-round RT-PCR targeting the TCR CDR3 was performed with the HTBI primer set. TCRdb called the multiplex PCR reads again in MiXCR, with one record for every CDR3 protein. This sample carries roughly 580,000 distinct CDR3 sequences, 46% of them seen once, and the ten largest clones take 8.2%. Sequenced: peripheral blood or thyroid tissue (not recorded which). Every receptor here comes from a woman aged 18 to 35 with Graves' hyperthyroidism.

Worth noting for this clonotype: This could be a read error, since a much larger clone is one nucleotide away. This CDR3 fails to terminate in the conserved phenylalanine or tryptophan, so it likely reflects a read error. V is TRBV7-9 and J is TRBJ2-5; weak D call: TRBD1 (6 bases). CDR3 length: 15 residues. Germline CDR1 is SEHNR and CDR2 is FQNEAQ (reference sequence). V shed 2 bases and J shed 2 bases, with 12 bases lying between them. DNA of the CDR3: TGTGCCAGCAGCTTAAGGGGGACACATCAAGAGACCCAGTACCTC. Protein: CASSLRGTHQETQYL.

This clonotype was detected a few times. Here the CDR3 DNA reads TGTGCCAGCAGCTTGTCACTAGCGGGCAGTCCTGAGGAGCTGTTTTTT. Protein: CASSLSLAGSPEELFF. The chain couples TRBV7-2 to TRBJ2-2, with 9 nucleotides matching TRBD2. Losses at the gene ends were 3 bases for V and 10 bases for J; bases not matched to a gene: 12. CDR3 length: 16 amino acids. The germline V gene has CDR1 SGHTA and CDR2 FQGNSA.

This clonotype was seen more than once but under ten times. CDR3 bases: TGTGCCATCAGAGAGGGGTATGGGAGGGGTGAAGCTTTCTTT. Translation gives CAIREGYGRGEAFF. V and J are TRBV10-3 and TRBJ1-1; D might be TRBD1 (5 bases). The germline gives CDR1 ENHRY, CDR2 SYGVKD. The germline V and J ends were trimmed by 6 bases and 7 bases, with 18 bases remaining between them. CDR3 length: 14 amino acids.

This clonotype has more than one count but fewer than ten. The V gene is TRBV12-3 or TRBV12-4, the J gene TRBJ1-3; TRBD1 matches at 8 bases. J gave up 0 bases and V 6 bases, and 7 bases lay outside the gene matches. This CDR3 is 16 amino acids long. DNA of the CDR3: TGTGCCAGCAGCTCGGGGGACAGGAGCTCTGGAAACACCATATATTTT. As protein: CASSSGDRSSGNTIYF.

The chain combines TRBV2 with TRBJ2-7; 7 nucleotides align to TRBD1. Germline values: CDR1 SNHLY, CDR2 FYNNEI. J was trimmed by 0 bases and V by 6 bases; bases with no gene match: 5. The CDR3 runs to 14 residues. The CDR3 coding sequence is TGTGCCAGCAGCCGGTGGGACAGCTCCTACGAGCAGTACTTC. The encoded protein is CASSRWDSSYEQYF.

The chain carries TRBV5-1 and TRBJ2-7; possibly TRBD1 for D (6 bases). Trimming shortened V by 2 bases and J by 4 bases, and 10 bases separated the two germline ends. The germline gives CDR1 SGHRS, CDR2 YFSETQ. This CDR3 is 13 amino acids long. The CDR3 DNA is TGCGCCAGCAGCTTCAGGGGTCCATACGAGCAGTACTTC. It specifies CASSFRGPYEQYF.

CDR3 residues: CARDRDSWSSPLHF. The CDR3, as DNA: TGTGCTAGAGATCGCGACAGTTGGAGTTCACCCCTCCACTTT. The chain employs TRBV25-1 and TRBJ1-6; D is perhaps TRBD1 (5 bases). The CDR3 runs 14 residues. Germline V CDR1 and CDR2: MGHDK, SYGVNS.

This clonotype was picked up many times. The gene calls are TRBV5-1 and TRBJ2-7; D tentatively reads TRBD1 or TRBD2 (5 bases each). Trimming stripped 4 bases from V and 3 bases from J, with 17 bases between. Germline assignment: CDR1 SGHRS and CDR2 YFSETQ. The CDR3 is 15 residues long. The CDR3 sequence is CASSDEGLVVYEQYF. The CDR3 bases are TGCGCCAGCAGCGACGAGGGGCTAGTGGTCTACGAGCAGTACTTC.